Listed here is a single T cell receptor beta chain. This sample was included in a study of OX40 agonist ivuxolimab in advanced cancers. Background on the study: Patients were treated with ivuxolimab, an agonistic anti-OX40 (CD134) antibody.

From germline, CDR1 is SGHRS and CDR2 YFSETQ. The CDR3 runs 15 residues. V lost 4 bases to trimming and J lost 0 bases; unmatched junction nucleotides: 5. TCRdb's table, derived via immunoSEQ multiplex PCR, lists solely in-frame clones and lacks some. The data hold 74,000 or so clones, with about 90% observed a single time. V gene TRBV5-1 combines with J gene TRBJ2-3, with 7 bases identical to TRBD2. This clonotype was obtained from an adult with an advanced solid tumor such as melanoma, head and neck, liver or kidney cancer. The sample here was CD4+ or CD8+ T cells sorted from blood, taken in a trial of the OX40 agonist ivuxolimab. CDR3 region: CASSLGGKSTDTQYF. The CDR3, as DNA: TGCGCCAGCAGCCTGGGGGGGAAGAGCACAGATACGCAGTATTTT.